Listed below are T cell receptor beta chains from one sample, sequenced in a study of cytomegalovirus exposure and HLA in healthy donors. Produced via immunoSEQ multiplex PCR; TCRdb's table is partial and in-frame only. The sample lists 200,000 to 250,000 clones; around 80% were seen once. The specimen sequenced was PBMCs. These receptors all come from a boy aged 2 to 10 in good health and CMV-seronegative. The CDR3 runs from the conserved cysteine through the conserved F or W. Each record gives: V gene, clone size, J gene, D gene, CDR3 DNA, CDR3 protein. D genes are given only for firm matches. Not every row has a clone size; where given, it reads once, few, many or a size class.

TRBV30,once,TRBJ2-2,-,TGTGCCTCGCGGGTGAGCACCGGGGAGCTGTTTTTT,CASRVSTGELFF
TRBV30,-,TRBJ2-1,TRBD2,TGTGCCTGGAGTTCGGGACTAGCGGGAGTGAATGAGCAGTTCTTC,CAWSSGLAGVNEQFF
TRBV6-1,few,TRBJ2-7,-,TGTGCCAGCAGTGAATTGACAGGCTACGAGCAGTACTTC,CASSELTGYEQYF
TRBV5-6,once,TRBJ1-5,-,TGTGCCAGCAGCTTGGGAGGGTGGGACAATCAGCCCCAGCATTTT,CASSLGGWDNQPQHF
TRBV18,-,TRBJ2-3,TRBD1,TGTGCCAGCTCACCGCCCGGTTACAGGGGGCTGAGCACAGATACGCAGTATTTT,CASSPPGYRGLSTDTQYF
TRBV7-2,-,TRBJ2-3,-,TGTGCCAGCAGCTCTCCCCTGCGGGGCACAGATACGCAGTATTTT,CASSSPLRGTDTQYF
TRBV29-1,-,TRBJ2-7,-,TGCAGCGTTCAGGCGGGGGCGTACGAGCAGTACTTC,CSVQAGAYEQYF
TRBV10-3,-,TRBJ2-1,TRBD1,TGTGCCATCAGTGAGGCTACAGGGGGCTACTACAATGAGCAGTTCTTC,CAISEATGGYYNEQFF
TRBV6-1,few,TRBJ1-6,-,TGTGCCAGCAGTGAACGGGAGAGCTCCTATAATTCACCCCTCCACTTT,CASSERESSYNSPLHF
TRBV29-1,-,TRBJ2-2,TRBD1,TGCAGCGTCATCCCGGGACAGGGCTCCGGGGAGCTGTTTTTT,CSVIPGQGSGELFF
TRBV7-9,-,TRBJ2-5,-,TGTGCCAGCAGCGTTAGCATAATACAGACCCAGTACTTC,CASSVSIIQTQYF
TRBV6-1,once,TRBJ1-2,-,TGTGCCAGCGGGTCTAGTTGGGCTAACTATGGCTACACCTTC,CASGSSWANYGYTF
TRBV27,-,TRBJ2-1,TRBD2,TGTGCCAGCAGTTCGCGGACTAGCGGGGGCTACAATGAGCAGTTCTTC,CASSSRTSGGYNEQFF
TRBV6-5,-,TRBJ2-2,-,TGTGCCAGCAGGCCGACAGGATCTAACACCGGGGAGCTGTTTTTT,CASRPTGSNTGELFF
TRBV5-6,-,TRBJ2-1,-,TGTGCCAGCAGCTTGGTCTATAATGAGCAGTTCTTC,CASSLVYNEQFF
TRBV7-9,-,TRBJ2-1,-,TGTGCCAGCGGGCGGGTCTCCTACAATGAGCAGTTCTTC,CASGRVSYNEQFF
TRBV13,-,TRBJ2-1,-,TGTGCCAGCAGCTTAGGCCTGAGAGACAATGAGCAGTTCTTC,CASSLGLRDNEQFF
TRBV9,few,TRBJ2-1,TRBD1,TGTGCCAGCAGCGTAGGAGCGAGCCAGGACAGGGGTTATGAGCAGTTCTTC,CASSVGASQDRGYEQFF
TRBV5-1,few,TRBJ1-2,TRBD1,TGCGCCAGCAGCGATAGCCGGGACAGGGGGATCTATGGCTACACCTTC,CASSDSRDRGIYGYTF
TRBV19,-,TRBJ1-2,-,TGTGCCAGTAGTATAGACGCGGCAAGGCCTAACTATGGCTACACCTTC,CASSIDAARPNYGYTF
TRBV5-6,-,TRBJ1-1,TRBD1,TGTGCCAGCAGCAGCGGGACAGGGGGCTGTAAGGCTTTCTTT,CASSSGTGGCKAFF
TRBV6-1,few,TRBJ1-1,-,TGTGCCAGCAGGAGAAGACAGAACACTGAAGCTTTCTTT,CASRRRQNTEAFF
TRBV12-5,-,TRBJ2-1,-,TGTGCTAGTGGTCCCCCGTGGGCAGTCGTCAATGAGCAGTTCTTC,CASGPPWAVVNEQFF
TRBV10-3,-,TRBJ1-2,-,TGTGCCACCTCTAAGGACAGATCGGATGGCTACACCTTC,CATSKDRSDGYTF
TRBV5-4,-,TRBJ2-2,-,TGTGCCAGCAGCTTGGTCACTACAGGCCCCCTCACCGGGGAGCTGTTTTTT,CASSLVTTGPLTGELFF
TRBV28,-,TRBJ1-5,-,TGTGCCAGCAGCACCAACCGGGGTGGCAATCAGCCCCAGCATTTT,CASSTNRGGNQPQHF
TRBV30,-,TRBJ1-3,-,TGTGCCTGGAGTGTAACCCCAGGAGGAGGGAGTGGAAACACCATATATTTT,CAWSVTPGGGSGNTIYF
TRBV11-2,-,TRBJ2-7,TRBD2,TGTGCCAGCAGCCCGGGGGGAGAGCAGTACTTC,CASSPGGEQYF
TRBV10-3,-,TRBJ2-7,TRBD2,TGTGCCATCAGTGGGGAGGGAATCTACGAGCAGTACTTC,CAISGEGIYEQYF
TRBV5-1,-,TRBJ1-1,-,TGCGCCAGCAGCTTGTCGCAGGGTATCGGCACTGAAGCTTTCTTT,CASSLSQGIGTEAFF
TRBV19,-,TRBJ2-2,-,TGTGCCAGTAGTCTGGATCGGGGTGGCACCGGGGAGCTGTTTTTT,CASSLDRGGTGELFF
TRBV6-5,-,TRBJ2-5,TRBD1,TGTGCCAGCAGTTCCGTCGGGACAGGGGTAGGGGAGACCCAGTACTTC,CASSSVGTGVGETQYF
TRBV4-2,-,TRBJ2-3,TRBD2,TGTGCCAGCAGCCAAGATGGCTCTGCGAGCGGGGGATCCTACACAGATACGCAGTATTTT,CASSQDGSASGGSYTDTQYF
TRBV5-6,-,TRBJ2-7,-,TGTGCCAGCAGCAATCAGGCCCTCCTCTACGAGCAGTACTTC,CASSNQALLYEQYF
TRBV27,-,TRBJ2-3,-,TGTGCCAGCAGTCCGGGGTTACCTACGCAGTATTTT,CASSPGLPTQYF
TRBV5-4,-,TRBJ2-7,-,TGTGCCAGCAGCCCATGGGCAGGAATGGACGAGCAGTACTTC,CASSPWAGMDEQYF
TRBV6-5,few,TRBJ1-1,-,TGTGCCAGTCAGGGAATGTTAAGTAGCACTGAAGCTTTCTTT,CASQGMLSSTEAFF
TRBV5-4,-,TRBJ2-7,-,TGTGCCAGCAGCTTAACCGAGATGAGGGCCCACGAGCAGTACTTC,CASSLTEMRAHEQYF
TRBV19,-,TRBJ2-1,TRBD1,TGTGCCAGTAGTATGATGGTAGGGGACAGGTCCTACAATGAGCAGTTCTTC,CASSMMVGDRSYNEQFF
TRBV7-9,-,TRBJ2-7,TRBD1,TGTGCCAGCAGCTTCCTACCGGGACAGACCTACGAGCAGTACTTC,CASSFLPGQTYEQYF
TRBV27,-,TRBJ1-5,TRBD1,TGTGCCAGCAGTTGGACAGGTGGACAGCCCCAGCATTTT,CASSWTGGQPQHF
TRBV30,-,TRBJ2-1,-,TGTGCCTGGAGTTTTCCGAGGGGGTCAGATGATGAGCAGTTCTTC,CAWSFPRGSDDEQFF
TRBV6-6,few,TRBJ2-7,TRBD2,TGTGCCAGCAGATCTAGCGGGAGTGTCCACGAGCAGTACTTC,CASRSSGSVHEQYF
TRBV10-2,-,TRBJ2-3,-,TGCGCCAGCACTGGTGAGGGGGATCTAACAGATACGCAGTATTTT,CASTGEGDLTDTQYF
TRBV11-2,once,TRBJ2-7,TRBD2,TGTGCCAGCAGCCCGGGTAGCGGGGGGGGCTACGAGCAGTACTTC,CASSPGSGGGYEQYF
TRBV10-3,-,TRBJ2-3,TRBD2,TGTGCCATCACTGGGGAACTAGCGGGAAAGGGTACGCAGTATTTT,CAITGELAGKGTQYF
TRBV5-1,-,TRBJ1-4,TRBD1,TGCGCCAGCAGCTTGGCCGGGACAGATGGAACTAATGAAAAACTGTTTTTT,CASSLAGTDGTNEKLFF
TRBV18,-,TRBJ2-1,TRBD2,TGTGCCAGCTCACCACCAACTAGCGGATGGTACAATGAGCAGTTCTTC,CASSPPTSGWYNEQFF
TRBV6-1,once,TRBJ2-2,-,TGTGCCAGCAGTGAGCGCCCCGGGGAGCTGTTTTTT,CASSERPGELFF
TRBV5-6,few,TRBJ1-1,TRBD1,TGTGCCAGCAGGCGGGACAGCACGGAAGGGGCTTTCTTT,CASRRDSTEGAFF
TRBV13,-,TRBJ1-1,-,TGTGCCAGCAGCTTAGGGCGGGGTAACACTGAAGCTTTCTTT,CASSLGRGNTEAFF
TRBV5-1,-,TRBJ2-5,-,TGCGCCAGCAGCAGCGGCCAAGAGACCCAGTACTTC,CASSSGQETQYF
TRBV4-2,few,TRBJ1-2,-,TGTGCCAGCAGCCAAGGAGTGGAGGGCTACACCTTC,CASSQGVEGYTF
TRBV5-1,once,TRBJ2-7,-,TGCGCCAGCAGCTTGGGTCCGACTCAAAGCTCCTACGAGCAGTACTTC,CASSLGPTQSSYEQYF